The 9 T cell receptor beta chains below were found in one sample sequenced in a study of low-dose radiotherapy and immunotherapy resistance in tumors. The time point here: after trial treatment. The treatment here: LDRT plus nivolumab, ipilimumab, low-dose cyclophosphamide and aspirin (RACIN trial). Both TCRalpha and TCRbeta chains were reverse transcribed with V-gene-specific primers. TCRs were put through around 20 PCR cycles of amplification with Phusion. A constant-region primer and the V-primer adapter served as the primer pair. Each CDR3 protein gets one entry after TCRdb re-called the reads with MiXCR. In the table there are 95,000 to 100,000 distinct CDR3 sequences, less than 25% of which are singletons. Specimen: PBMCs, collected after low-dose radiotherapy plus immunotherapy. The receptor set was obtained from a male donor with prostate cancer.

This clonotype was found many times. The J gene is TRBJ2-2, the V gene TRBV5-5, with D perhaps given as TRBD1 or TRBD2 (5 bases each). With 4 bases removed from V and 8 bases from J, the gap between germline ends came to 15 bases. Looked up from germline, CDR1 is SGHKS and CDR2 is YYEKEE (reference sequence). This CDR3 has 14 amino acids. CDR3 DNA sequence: TGTGCCAGCAGCGGGACCATGGGGCCGGGGGAGCTGTTTTTT. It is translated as CASSGTMGPGELFF.

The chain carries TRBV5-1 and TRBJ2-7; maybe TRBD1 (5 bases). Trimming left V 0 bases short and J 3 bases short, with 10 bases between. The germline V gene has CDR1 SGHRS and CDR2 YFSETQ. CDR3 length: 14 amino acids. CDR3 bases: TGCGCCAGCAGCTTGGGCAGGGTAGGCTACGAGCAGTACTTC. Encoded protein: CASSLGRVGYEQYF.

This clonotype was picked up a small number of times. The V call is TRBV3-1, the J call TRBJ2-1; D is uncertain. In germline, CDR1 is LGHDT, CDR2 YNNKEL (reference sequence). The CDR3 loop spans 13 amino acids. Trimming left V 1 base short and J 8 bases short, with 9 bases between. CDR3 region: CASSQVTEYEQFF. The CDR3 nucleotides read TGTGCCAGCAGCCAAGTAACGGAGTATGAGCAGTTCTTC.

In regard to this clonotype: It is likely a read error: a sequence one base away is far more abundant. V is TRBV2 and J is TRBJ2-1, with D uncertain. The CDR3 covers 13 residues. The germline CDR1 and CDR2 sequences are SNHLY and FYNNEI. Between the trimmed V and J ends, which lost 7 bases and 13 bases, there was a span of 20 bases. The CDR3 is CASTGGSQETQFF. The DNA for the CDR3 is TGTGCCAGCACGGGCGGCAGCCAAGAGACCCAGTTCTTC.

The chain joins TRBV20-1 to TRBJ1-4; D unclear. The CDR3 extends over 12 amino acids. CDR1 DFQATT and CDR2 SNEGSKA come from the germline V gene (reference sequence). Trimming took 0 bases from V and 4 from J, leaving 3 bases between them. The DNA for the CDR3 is TGCAGTGCTAGAGAGAGTAATGAAAAACTGTTTTTT. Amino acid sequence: CSARESNEKLFF.

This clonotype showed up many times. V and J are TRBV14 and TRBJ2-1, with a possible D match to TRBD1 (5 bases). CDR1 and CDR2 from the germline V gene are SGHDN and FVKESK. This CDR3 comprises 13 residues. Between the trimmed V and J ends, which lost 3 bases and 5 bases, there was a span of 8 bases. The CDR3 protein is CASSQSGNNEQFF. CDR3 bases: TGTGCCAGCAGCCAGTCAGGGAACAATGAGCAGTTCTTC.

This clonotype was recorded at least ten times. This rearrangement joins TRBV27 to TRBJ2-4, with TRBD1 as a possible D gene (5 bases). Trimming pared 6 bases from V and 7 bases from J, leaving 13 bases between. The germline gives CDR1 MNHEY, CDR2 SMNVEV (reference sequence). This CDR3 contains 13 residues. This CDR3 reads CASSLDITNIQYF. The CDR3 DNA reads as TGTGCCAGCAGCCTGGACATCACGAACATTCAGTACTTC.

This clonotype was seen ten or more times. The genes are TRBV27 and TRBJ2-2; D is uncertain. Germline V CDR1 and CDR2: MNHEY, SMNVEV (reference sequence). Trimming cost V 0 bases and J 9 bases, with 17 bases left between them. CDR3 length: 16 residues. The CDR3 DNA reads TGTGCCAGCAGTTTATCGTGGACCCTAGAGTTGAGGGAGCTGTTTTTT. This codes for CASSLSWTLELRELFF.

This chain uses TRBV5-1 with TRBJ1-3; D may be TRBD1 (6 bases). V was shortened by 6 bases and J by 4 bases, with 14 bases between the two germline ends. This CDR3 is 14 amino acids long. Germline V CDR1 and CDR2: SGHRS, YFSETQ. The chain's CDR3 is CASKRGASGNTIYF. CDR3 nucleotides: TGCGCCAGCAAGAGGGGGGCGTCAGGAAACACCATATATTTT.